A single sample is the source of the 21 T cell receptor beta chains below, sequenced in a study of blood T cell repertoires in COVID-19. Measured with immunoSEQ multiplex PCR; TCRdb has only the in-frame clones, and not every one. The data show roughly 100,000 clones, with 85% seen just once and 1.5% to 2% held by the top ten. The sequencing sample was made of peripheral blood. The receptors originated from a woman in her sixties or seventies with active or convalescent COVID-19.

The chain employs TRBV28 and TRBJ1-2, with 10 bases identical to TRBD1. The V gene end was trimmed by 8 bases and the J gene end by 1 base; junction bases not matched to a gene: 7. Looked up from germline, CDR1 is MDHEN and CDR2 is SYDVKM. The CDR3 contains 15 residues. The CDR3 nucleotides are TGTGCCAGCGGGACCGGGACAGGGGTTAACTATGGCTACACCTTC. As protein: CASGTGTGVNYGYTF.

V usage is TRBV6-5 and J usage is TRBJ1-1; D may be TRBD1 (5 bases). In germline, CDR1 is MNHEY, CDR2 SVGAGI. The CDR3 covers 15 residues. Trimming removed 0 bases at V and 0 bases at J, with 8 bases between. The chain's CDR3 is CASSYSEGVNTEAFF. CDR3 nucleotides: TGTGCCAGCAGTTACTCGGAAGGGGTGAACACTGAAGCTTTCTTT.

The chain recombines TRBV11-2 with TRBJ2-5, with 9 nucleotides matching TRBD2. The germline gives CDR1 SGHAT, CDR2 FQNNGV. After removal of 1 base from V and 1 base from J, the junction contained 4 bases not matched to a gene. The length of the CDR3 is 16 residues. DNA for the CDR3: TGTGCCAGCAGCTTAGCAGCGGGAGGCCGCCAAGAGACCCAGTACTTC. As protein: CASSLAAGGRQETQYF. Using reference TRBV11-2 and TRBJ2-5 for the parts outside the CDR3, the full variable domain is EAGVAQSPRYKIIEKRQSVAFWCNPISGHATLYWYQQILGQGPKLLIQFQNNGVVDDSQLPKDRFSAERLKGVDSTLKIQPAKLEDSAVYLCASSLAAGGRQETQYFGPGTRLLVL.

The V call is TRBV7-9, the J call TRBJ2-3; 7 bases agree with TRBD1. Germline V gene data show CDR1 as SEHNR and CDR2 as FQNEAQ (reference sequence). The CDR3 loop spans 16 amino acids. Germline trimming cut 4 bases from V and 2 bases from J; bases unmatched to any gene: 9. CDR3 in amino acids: CASSYRQGLDTDTQYF. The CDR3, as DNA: TGTGCCAGCAGCTACCGACAGGGCCTAGACACAGATACGCAGTATTTT.

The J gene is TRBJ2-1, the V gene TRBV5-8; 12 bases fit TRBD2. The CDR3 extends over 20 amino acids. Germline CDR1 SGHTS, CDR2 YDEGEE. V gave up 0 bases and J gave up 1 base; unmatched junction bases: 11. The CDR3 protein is CASSLVFGLAGGGSYNEQFF. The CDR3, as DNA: TGTGCCAGCAGCTTGGTGTTCGGTCTAGCGGGAGGGGGGTCCTACAATGAGCAGTTCTTC.

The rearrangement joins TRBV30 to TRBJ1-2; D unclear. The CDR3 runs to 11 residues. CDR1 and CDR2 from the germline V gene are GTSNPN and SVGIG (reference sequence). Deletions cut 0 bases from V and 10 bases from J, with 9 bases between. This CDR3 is CAWSVLTAYTF. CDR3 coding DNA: TGTGCCTGGAGTGTACTTACCGCCTACACCTTC.

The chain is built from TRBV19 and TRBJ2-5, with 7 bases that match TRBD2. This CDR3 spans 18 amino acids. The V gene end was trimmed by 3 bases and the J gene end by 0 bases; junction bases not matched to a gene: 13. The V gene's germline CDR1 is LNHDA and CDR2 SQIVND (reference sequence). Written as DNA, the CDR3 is TGTGCCAGTAGTATCAGTCCCACAGTCGGGGGGTACCAAGAGACCCAGTACTTC. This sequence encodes CASSISPTVGGYQETQYF. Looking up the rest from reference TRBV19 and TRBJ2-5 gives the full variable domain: DGGITQSPKYLFRKEGQNVTLSCEQNLNHDAMYWYRQDPGQGLRLIYYSQIVNDFQKGDIAEGYSVSREKKESFPLTVTSAQKNPTAFYLCASSISPTVGGYQETQYFGPGTRLLVL.

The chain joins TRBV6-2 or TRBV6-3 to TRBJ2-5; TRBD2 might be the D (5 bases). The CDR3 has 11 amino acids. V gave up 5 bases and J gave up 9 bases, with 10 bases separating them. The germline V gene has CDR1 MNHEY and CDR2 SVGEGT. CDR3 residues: CASSGQRAQYF. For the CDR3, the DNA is TGTGCCAGCAGTGGCCAGAGGGCCCAGTACTTC.

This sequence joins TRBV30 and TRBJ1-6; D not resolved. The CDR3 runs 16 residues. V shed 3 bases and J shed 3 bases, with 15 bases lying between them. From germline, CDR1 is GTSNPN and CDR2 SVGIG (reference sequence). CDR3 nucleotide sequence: TGTGCCTGGAGGACGTACCTGGGCAACTATAATTCACCCCTCCACTTT. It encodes CAWRTYLGNYNSPLHF.

The CDR3 loop is CASSLGLAGPQETQYF. The CDR3 coding sequence is TGTGCCAGCAGCCTCGGACTAGCGGGTCCCCAAGAGACCCAGTACTTC. J is TRBJ2-5 and V is TRBV2; TRBD2 agrees at 11 bases. The CDR3 runs to 16 residues. V lost 6 bases, J lost 1 base, and 7 bases stayed unmatched. Germline V gene lookup returns CDR1 SNHLY and CDR2 FYNNEI.

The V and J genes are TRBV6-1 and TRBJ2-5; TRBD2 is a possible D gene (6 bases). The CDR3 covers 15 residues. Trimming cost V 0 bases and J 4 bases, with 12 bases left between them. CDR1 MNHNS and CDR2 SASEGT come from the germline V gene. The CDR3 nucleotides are TGTGCCAGCAGTGAAGCGGGGGGAAGAGGAGAGACCCAGTACTTC. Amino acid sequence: CASSEAGGRGETQYF.

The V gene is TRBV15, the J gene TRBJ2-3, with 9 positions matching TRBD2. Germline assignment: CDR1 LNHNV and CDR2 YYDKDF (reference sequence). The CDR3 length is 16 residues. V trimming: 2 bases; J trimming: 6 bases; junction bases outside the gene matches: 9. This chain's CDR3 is CATSRTRASGDDTQYF. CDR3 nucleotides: TGTGCCACCAGCAGAACCCGGGCTAGCGGGGACGATACGCAGTATTTT.

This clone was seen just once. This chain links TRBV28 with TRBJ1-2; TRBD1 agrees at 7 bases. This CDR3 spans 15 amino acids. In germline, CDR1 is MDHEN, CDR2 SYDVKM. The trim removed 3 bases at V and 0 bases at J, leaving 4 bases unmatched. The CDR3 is CASSLRDSSNYGYTF. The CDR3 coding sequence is TGTGCCAGCAGTTTGAGGGACAGCTCTAACTATGGCTACACCTTC.

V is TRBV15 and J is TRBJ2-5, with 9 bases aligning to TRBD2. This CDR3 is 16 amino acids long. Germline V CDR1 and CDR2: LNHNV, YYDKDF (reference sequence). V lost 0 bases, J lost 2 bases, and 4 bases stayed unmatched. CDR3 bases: TGTGCCACCAGCAGAGACGCGGGGGGGCAACAAGAGACCCAGTACTTC. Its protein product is CATSRDAGGQQETQYF.

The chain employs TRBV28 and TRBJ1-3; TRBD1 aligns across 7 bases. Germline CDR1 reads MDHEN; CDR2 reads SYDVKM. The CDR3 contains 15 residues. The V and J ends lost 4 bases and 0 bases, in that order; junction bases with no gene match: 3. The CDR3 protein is CASSSRTGSGNTIYF. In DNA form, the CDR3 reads TGTGCCAGCAGTTCCCGGACAGGCTCTGGAAACACCATATATTTT.

CDR3 loop: CASRELRGGEKLFF. The CDR3 nucleotides are TGTGCCAGCAGGGAATTGAGGGGGGGAGAAAAACTGTTTTTT. V gene TRBV4-2 combines with J gene TRBJ1-4; D possibly corresponds to TRBD1 (6 bases). The germline V gene has CDR1 LGHNA and CDR2 YNFKEQ. CDR3 length equals 14 residues. Trimming removed 6 bases at V and 8 bases at J, with 16 bases between.

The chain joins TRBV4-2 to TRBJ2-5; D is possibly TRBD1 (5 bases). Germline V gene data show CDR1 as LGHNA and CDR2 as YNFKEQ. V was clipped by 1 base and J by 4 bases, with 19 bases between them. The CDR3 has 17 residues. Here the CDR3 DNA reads TGTGCCAGCAGCCAAGCGAAGGGGCTGACAACTCTAGAGACCCAGTACTTC. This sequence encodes CASSQAKGLTTLETQYF.

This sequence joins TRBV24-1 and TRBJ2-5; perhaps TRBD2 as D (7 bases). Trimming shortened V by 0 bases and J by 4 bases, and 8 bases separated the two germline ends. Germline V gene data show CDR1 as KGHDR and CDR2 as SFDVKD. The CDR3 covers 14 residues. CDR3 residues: CATSDLGGAETQYF. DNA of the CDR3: TGTGCCACCAGTGATTTGGGGGGGGCAGAGACCCAGTACTTC.

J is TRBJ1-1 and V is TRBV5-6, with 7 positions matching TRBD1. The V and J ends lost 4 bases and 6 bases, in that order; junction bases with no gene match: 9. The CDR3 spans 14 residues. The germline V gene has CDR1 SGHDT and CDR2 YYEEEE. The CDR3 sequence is CASSMGQPGAEAFF. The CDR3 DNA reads TGTGCCAGCAGCATGGGACAGCCGGGGGCTGAAGCTTTCTTT.

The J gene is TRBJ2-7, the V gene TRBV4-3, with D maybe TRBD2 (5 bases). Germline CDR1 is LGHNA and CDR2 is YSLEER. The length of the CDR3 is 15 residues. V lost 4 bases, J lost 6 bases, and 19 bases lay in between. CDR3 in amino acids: CASSPDSFGGPEQYF. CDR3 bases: TGCGCCAGCAGCCCAGATTCTTTTGGAGGTCCCGAGCAGTACTTC.

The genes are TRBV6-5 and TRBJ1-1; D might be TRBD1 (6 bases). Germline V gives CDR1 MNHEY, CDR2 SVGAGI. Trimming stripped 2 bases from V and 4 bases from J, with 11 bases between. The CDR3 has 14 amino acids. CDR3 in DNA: TGTGCCAGCAGTTACATAGGACAGTTCACTGAAGCTTTCTTT. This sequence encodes CASSYIGQFTEAFF.